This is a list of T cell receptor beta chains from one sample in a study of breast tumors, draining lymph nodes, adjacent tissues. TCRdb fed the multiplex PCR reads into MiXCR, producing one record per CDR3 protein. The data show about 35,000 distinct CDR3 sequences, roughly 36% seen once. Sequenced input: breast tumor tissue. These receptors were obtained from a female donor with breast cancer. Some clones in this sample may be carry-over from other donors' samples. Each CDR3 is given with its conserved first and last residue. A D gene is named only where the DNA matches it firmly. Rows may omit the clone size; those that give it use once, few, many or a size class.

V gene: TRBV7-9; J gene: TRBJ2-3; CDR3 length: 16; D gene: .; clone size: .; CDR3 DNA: TGTGCCAGCAGCTTAGCCCGACAACGTTCAGGAGATACGCAGTATTTT; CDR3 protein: CASSLARQRSGDTQYF
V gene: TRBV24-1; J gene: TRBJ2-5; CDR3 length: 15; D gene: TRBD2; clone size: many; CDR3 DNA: TGTGCCACCAGCTCCTTTGGGGGGGTAGGAGAGACCCAGTACTTC; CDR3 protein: CATSSFGGVGETQYF
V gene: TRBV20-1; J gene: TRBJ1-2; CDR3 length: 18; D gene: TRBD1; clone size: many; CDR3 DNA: TGCAGTGCTAGAGAAGGGACAGGGGGCTTAGAAGTCGGCTATGGCTACACCTTC; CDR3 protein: CSAREGTGGLEVGYGYTF
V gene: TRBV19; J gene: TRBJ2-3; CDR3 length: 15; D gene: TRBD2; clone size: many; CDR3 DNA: TGTGCCAGTACCCCTCTAGCGGGAGTGACAGATACGCAGTATTTT; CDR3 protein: CASTPLAGVTDTQYF
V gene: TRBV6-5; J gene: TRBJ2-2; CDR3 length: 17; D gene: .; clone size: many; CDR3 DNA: TGTGCCAGCAGGCGGGGTGTCCCGGAAGGGGGATCCGGGGAGCTGTTTTTT; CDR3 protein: CASRRGVPEGGSGELFF
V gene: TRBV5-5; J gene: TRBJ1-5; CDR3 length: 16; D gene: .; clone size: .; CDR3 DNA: TGTGCCAGCACCCCGAGGGGAGCGGGAGCCGCGGAGACCCAGCATTTT; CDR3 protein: CASTPRGAGAAETQHF
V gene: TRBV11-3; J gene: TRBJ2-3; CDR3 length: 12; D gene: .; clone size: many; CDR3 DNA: TGTGCCAGCAGGCTGGGCACAGATACGCAGTATTTT; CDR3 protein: CASRLGTDTQYF
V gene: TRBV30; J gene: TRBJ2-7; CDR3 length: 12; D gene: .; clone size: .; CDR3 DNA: TGTGCCTGGAGTGTAACCCCCTACGAGCAGTACTTC; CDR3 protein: CAWSVTPYEQYF
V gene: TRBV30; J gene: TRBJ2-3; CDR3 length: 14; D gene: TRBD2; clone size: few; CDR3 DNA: TGTGCCTGGAGACTAGCGGGAGGGGGAGATACGCAGTATTTT; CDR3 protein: CAWRLAGGGDTQYF
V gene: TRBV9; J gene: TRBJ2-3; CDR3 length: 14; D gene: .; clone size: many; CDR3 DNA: TGTGCCAGCAGCGTAGGACAGCGCACAGATACGCAGTATTTT; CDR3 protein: CASSVGQRTDTQYF
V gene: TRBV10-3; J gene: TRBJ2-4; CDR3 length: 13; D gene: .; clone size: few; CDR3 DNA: TGTGCCATCAGTGAGTCGGGACTTAATATTCAGTACTTC; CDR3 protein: CAISESGLNIQYF
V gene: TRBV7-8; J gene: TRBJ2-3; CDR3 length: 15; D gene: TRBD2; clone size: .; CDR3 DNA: TGTGCCAGCAGCTTAGCCGGACTAGTGGCAGATACGCGGTATTTT; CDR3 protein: CASSLAGLVADTRYF
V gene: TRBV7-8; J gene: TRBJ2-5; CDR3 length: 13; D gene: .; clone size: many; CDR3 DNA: TGTGCCAGCAGCAGAAGGATTCAAGAGACCCAGTACTTC; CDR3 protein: CASSRRIQETQYF
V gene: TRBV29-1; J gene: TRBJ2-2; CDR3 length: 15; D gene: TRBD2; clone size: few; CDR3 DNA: TGCAGCGTCGCCGGGACTAGCGGGAGTACCGGGGAGCTGTTTTTT; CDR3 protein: CSVAGTSGSTGELFF
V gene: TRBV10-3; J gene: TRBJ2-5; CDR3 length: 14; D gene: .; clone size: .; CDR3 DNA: TGTGCCATCAGTGTCGGACAGCTTCAAGAGACCCAGTACTTC; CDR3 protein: CAISVGQLQETQYF
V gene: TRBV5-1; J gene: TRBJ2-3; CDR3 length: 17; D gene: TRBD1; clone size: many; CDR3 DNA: TGCGCCAGCAGCACGGGGAGTCGGGACAGGGTTTTCCATACGCAGTATTTT; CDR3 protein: CASSTGSRDRVFHTQYF
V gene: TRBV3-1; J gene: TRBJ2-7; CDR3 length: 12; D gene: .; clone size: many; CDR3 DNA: TGTGCCAGCAGCCAAGATCGGTACGAGCAGTACTTC; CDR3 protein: CASSQDRYEQYF